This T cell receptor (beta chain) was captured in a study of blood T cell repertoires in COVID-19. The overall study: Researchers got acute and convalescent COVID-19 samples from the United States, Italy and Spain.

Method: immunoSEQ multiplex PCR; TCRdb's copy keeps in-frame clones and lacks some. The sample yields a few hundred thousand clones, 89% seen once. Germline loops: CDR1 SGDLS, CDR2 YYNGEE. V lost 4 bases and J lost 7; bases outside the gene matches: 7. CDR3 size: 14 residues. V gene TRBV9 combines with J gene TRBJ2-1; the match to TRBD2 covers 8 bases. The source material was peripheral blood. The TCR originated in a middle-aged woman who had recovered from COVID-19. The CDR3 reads CASSRAGDSNEQFF. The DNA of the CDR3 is TGTGCCAGCAGCAGAGCGGGAGATTCTAATGAGCAGTTCTTC.